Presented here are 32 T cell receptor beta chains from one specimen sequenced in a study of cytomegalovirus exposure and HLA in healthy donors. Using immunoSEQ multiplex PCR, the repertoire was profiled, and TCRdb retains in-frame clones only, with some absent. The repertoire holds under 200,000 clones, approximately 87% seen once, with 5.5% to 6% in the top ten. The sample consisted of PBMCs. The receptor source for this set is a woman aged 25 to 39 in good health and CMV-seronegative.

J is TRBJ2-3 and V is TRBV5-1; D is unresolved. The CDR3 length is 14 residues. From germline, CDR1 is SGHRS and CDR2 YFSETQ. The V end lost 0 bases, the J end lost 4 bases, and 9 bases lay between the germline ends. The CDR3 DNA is TGCGCCAGCAGCTTGGATTTGGTTGCAGATACGCAGTATTTT. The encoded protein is CASSLDLVADTQYF.

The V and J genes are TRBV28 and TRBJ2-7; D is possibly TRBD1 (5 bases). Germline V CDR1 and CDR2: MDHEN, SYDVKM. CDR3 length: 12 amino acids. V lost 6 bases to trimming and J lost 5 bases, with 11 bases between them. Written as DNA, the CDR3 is TGTGCCAGCAGGAATATAGGGGACGAGCAGTACTTC. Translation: CASRNIGDEQYF. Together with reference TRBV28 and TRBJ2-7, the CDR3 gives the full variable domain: DVKVTQSSRYLVKRTGEKVFLECVQDMDHENMFWYRQDPGLGLRLIYFSYDVKMKEKGDIPEGYSVSREKKERFSLILESASTNQTSMYLCASRNIGDEQYFGPGTRLTVT.

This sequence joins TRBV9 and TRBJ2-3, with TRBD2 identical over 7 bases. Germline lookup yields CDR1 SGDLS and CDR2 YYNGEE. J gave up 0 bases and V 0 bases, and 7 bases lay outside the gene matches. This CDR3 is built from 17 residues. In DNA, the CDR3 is TGTGCCAGCAGCGTAGCTCTGGCTAGCGGTAGCACAGATACGCAGTATTTT. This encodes CASSVALASGSTDTQYF.

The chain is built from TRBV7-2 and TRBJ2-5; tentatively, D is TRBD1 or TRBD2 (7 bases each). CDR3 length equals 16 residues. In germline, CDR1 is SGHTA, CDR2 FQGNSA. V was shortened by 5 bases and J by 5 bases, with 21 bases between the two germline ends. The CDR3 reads CASSPKGGGLRETQYF. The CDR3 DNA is TGTGCCAGCAGCCCAAAGGGAGGGGGCCTCCGGGAGACCCAGTACTTC. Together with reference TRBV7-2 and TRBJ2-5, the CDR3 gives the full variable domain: GAGVSQSPSNKVTEKGKDVELRCDPISGHTALYWYRQSLGQGLEFLIYFQGNSAPDKSGLPSDRFSAERTGGSVSTLTIQRTQQEDSAVYLCASSPKGGGLRETQYFGPGTRLLVL.

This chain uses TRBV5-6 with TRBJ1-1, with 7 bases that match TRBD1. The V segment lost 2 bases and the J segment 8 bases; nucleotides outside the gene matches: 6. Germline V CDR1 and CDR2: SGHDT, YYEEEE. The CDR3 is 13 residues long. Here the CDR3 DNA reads TGTGCCAGCAGCTTACCTCAGACAGGGGAAGCTTTCTTT. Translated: CASSLPQTGEAFF. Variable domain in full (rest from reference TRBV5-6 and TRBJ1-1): DAGVTQSPTHLIKTRGQQVTLRCSPKSGHDTVSWYQQALGQGPQFIFQYYEEEERQRGNFPDRFSGHQFPNYSSELNVNALLLGDSALYLCASSLPQTGEAFFGQGTRLTVV.

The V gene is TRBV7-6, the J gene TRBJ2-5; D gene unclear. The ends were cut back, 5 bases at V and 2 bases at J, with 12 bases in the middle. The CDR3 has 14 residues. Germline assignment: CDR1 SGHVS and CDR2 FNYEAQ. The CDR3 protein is CASSPRLGQETQYF. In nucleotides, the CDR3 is TGTGCCAGCAGCCCCCGGTTGGGACAAGAGACCCAGTACTTC.

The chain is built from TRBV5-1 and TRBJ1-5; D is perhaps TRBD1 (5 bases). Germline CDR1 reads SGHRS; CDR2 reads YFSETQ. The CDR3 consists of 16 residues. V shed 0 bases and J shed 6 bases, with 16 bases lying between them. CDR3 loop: CASSLAPLGESQPQHF. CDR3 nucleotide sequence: TGCGCCAGCAGCTTGGCCCCATTGGGGGAGTCTCAGCCCCAGCATTTT.

Here the CDR3 reads CASSFVGAQHEQYF. The DNA of the CDR3 is TGTGCCAGCAGTTTTGTGGGCGCTCAGCACGAGCAGTACTTC. The chain is built from TRBV27 and TRBJ2-7, with no clear D. Germline CDR1 is MNHEY and CDR2 is SMNVEV (reference sequence). Deletions cut 3 bases from V and 5 bases from J, with 14 bases between. There are 14 residues in the CDR3.

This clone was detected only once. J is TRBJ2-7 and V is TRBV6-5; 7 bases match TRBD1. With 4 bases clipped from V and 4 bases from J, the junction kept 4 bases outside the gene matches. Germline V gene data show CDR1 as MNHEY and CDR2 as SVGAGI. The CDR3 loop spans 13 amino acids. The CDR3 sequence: CASSSGQLYEQYF. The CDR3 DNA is TGTGCCAGCAGTTCGGGACAGCTTTACGAGCAGTACTTC.

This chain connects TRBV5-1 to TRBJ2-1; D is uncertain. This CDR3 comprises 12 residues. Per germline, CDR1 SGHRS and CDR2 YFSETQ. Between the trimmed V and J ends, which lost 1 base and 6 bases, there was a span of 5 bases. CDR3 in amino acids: CASSLNANEQFF. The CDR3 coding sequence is TGCGCCAGCAGCTTGAACGCCAATGAGCAGTTCTTC.

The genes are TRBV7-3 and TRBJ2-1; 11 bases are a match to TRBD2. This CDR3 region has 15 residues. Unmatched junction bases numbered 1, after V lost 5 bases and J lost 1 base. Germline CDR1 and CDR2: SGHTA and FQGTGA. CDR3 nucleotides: TGTGCCAGCAGCGTAGCGGGAGGGTCCTACAATGAGCAGTTCTTC. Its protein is CASSVAGGSYNEQFF.

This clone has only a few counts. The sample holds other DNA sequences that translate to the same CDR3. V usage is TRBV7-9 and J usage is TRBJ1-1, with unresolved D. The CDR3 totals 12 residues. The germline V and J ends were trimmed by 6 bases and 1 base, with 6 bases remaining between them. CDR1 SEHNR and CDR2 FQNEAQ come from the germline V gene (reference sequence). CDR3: CASSYKNTEAFF. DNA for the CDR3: TGTGCCAGCAGTTACAAGAACACTGAAGCTTTCTTT.

CDR3 amino acids: CASSSRTSGYSYEQYF. For the CDR3, the DNA is TGTGCCAGCAGCTCTCGGACTAGCGGGTACTCCTACGAGCAGTACTTC. The chain links TRBV13 to TRBJ2-7; 11 positions agree with TRBD2. Germline CDR1 is PRHDT and CDR2 is FYEKMQ (reference sequence). V lost 4 bases, J lost 0 bases, and 5 bases stayed unmatched. The CDR3 runs to 16 residues.

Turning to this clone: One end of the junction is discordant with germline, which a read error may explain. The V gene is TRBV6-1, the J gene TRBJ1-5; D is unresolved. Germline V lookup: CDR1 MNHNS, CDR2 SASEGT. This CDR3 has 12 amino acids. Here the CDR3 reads CASSEGSQPQHF. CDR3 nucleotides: TGTGCCAGCAGCGAAGGGAGTCAGCCCCAGCATTTT.

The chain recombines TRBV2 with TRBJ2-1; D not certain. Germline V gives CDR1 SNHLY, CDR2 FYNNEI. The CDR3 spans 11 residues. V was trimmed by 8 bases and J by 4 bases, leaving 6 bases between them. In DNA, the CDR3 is TGTGCCAGCGGGCTGTACAATGAGCAGTTCTTC. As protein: CASGLYNEQFF.

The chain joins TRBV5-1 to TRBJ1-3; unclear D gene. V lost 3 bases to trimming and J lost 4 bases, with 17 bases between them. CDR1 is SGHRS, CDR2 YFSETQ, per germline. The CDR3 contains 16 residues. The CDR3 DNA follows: TGCGCCAGCAGCTCCGACGGAAGGACGGGCGGAAACACCATATATTTT. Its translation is CASSSDGRTGGNTIYF.

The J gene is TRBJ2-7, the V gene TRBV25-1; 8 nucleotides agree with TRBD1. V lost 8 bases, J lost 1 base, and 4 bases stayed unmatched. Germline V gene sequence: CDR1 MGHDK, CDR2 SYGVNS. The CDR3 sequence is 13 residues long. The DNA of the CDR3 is TGTGCCAGCTGTAGACAGGGGTCCTACGAGCAGTACTTC. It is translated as CASCRQGSYEQYF.

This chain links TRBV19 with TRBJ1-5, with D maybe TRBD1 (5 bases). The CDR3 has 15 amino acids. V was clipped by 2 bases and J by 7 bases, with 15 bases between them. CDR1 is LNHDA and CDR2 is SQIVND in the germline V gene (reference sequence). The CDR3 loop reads CASSISFRVGQPQHF. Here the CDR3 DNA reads TGTGCCAGTAGTATATCATTCAGGGTCGGACAGCCCCAGCATTTT.

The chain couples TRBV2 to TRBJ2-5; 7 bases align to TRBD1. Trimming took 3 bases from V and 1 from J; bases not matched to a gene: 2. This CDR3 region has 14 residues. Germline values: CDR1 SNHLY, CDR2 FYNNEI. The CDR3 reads CASSENRGQETQYF. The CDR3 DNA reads TGTGCCAGCAGTGAGAACAGGGGCCAAGAGACCCAGTACTTC.

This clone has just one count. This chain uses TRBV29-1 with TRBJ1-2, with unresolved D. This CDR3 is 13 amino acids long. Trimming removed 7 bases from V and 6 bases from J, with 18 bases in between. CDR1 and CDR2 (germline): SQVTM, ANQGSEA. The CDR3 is CSAAGEGMNGYTF. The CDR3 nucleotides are TGCAGCGCCGCCGGGGAAGGGATGAATGGCTACACCTTC. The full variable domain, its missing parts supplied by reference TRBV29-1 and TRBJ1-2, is SAVISQKPSRDICQRGTSLTIQCQVDSQVTMMFWYRQQPGQSLTLIATANQGSEATYESGFVIDKFPISRPNLTFSTLTVSNMSPEDSSIYLCSAAGEGMNGYTFGSGTRLTVV.

The CDR3 sequence is CASSKGQGGNTEAFF. The CDR3 nucleotides are TGCGCCAGCAGCAAAGGACAGGGGGGGAACACTGAAGCTTTCTTT. The chain couples TRBV5-1 to TRBJ1-1; 10 nucleotides agree with TRBD1. The ends lost 4 bases at V and 1 base at J; junction bases unmatched: 4. The CDR3 covers 15 residues. Germline CDR1 is SGHRS and CDR2 is YFSETQ. Filled out from reference TRBV5-1 and TRBJ1-1, the complete variable domain reads KAGVTQTPRYLIKTRGQQVTLSCSPISGHRSVSWYQQTPGQGLQFLFEYFSETQRNKGNFPGRFSGRQFSNSRSEMNVSTLELGDSALYLCASSKGQGGNTEAFFGQGTRLTVV.

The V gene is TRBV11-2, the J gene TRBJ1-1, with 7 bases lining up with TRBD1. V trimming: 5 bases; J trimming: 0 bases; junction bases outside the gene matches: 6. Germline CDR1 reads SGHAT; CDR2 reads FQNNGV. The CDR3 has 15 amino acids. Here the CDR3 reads CASSSRQGLNTEAFF. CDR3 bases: TGTGCCAGCAGCAGCAGACAGGGCTTGAACACTGAAGCTTTCTTT. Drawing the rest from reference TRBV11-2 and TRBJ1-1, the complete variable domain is EAGVAQSPRYKIIEKRQSVAFWCNPISGHATLYWYQQILGQGPKLLIQFQNNGVVDDSQLPKDRFSAERLKGVDSTLKIQPAKLEDSAVYLCASSSRQGLNTEAFFGQGTRLTVV.

The CDR3 here is CASSRTGSSYEQYF. For the CDR3, the DNA is TGTGCCAGCAGTAGGACAGGGAGCTCCTACGAGCAGTACTTC. The chain joins TRBV6-5 to TRBJ2-7; TRBD1 matches 8 bases. V was clipped by 5 bases and J by 0 bases; unmatched bases: 3. CDR1 is MNHEY, CDR2 SVGAGI, per germline. The CDR3 contains 14 residues.

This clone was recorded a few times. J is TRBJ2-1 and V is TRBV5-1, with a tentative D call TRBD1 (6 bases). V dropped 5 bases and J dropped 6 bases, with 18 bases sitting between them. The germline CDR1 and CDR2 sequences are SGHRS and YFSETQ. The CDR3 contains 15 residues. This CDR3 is CASRRGPQGSNEQFF. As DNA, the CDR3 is TGCGCCAGCAGGAGGGGCCCACAGGGTAGCAATGAGCAGTTCTTC.

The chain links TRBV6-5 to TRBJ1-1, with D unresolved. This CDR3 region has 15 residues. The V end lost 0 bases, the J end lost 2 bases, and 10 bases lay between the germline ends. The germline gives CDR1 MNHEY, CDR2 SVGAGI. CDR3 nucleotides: TGTGCCAGCAGTTACTCGAGTGTTAGCAACACTGAAGCTTTCTTT. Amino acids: CASSYSSVSNTEAFF.

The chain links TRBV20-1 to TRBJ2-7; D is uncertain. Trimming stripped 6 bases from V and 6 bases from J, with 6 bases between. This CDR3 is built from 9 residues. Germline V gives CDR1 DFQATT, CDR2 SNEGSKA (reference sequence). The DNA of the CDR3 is TGCAGTGCCCCGCGCGAGCAGTACTTC. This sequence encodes CSAPREQYF.

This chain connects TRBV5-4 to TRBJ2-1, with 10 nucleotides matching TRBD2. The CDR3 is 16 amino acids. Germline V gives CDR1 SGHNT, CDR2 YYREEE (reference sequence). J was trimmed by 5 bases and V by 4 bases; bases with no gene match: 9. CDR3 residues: CASSKPTSGAHNEQFF. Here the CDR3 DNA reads TGTGCCAGCAGCAAACCTACTAGCGGGGCCCACAATGAGCAGTTCTTC.

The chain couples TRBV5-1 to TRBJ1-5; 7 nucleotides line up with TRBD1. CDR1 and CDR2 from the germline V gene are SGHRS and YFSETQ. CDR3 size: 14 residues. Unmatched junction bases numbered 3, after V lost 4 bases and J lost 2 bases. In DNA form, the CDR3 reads TGCGCCAGCAGCCCGACAGGGCGCAATCAGCCCCAGCATTTT. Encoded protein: CASSPTGRNQPQHF.

The CDR3 nucleotides are TGCGCCAGCAGCCCGCCGGGACAGGGGCCTGTGTACGAGCAGTACTTC. Amino acid sequence: CASSPPGQGPVYEQYF. V usage is TRBV5-1 and J usage is TRBJ2-7, with TRBD1 identical over 10 bases. The CDR3 is 16 amino acids. The V gene end was trimmed by 4 bases and the J gene end by 4 bases; junction bases not matched to a gene: 11. Germline V lookup: CDR1 SGHRS, CDR2 YFSETQ.

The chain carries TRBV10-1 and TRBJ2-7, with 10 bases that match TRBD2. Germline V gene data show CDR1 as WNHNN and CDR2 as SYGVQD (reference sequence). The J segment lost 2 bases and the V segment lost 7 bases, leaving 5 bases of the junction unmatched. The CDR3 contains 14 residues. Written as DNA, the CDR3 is TGCGCCAGCATGTGGACTAGCGGTACCTACGAGCAGTACTTC. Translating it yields CASMWTSGTYEQYF.

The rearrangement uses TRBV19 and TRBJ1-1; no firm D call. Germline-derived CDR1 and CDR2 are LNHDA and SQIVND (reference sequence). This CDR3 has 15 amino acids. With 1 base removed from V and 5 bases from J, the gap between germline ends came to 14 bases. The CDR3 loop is CASSIVHGPGTEAFF. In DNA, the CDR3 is TGTGCCAGTAGTATAGTGCATGGGCCGGGGACTGAAGCTTTCTTT.

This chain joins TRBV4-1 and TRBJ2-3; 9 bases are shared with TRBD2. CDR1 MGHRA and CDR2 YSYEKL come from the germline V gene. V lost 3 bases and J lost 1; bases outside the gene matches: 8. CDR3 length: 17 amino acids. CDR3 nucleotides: TGCGCCAGCAGCCAGTTTGATAGCGGGGGTCGCACAGATACGCAGTATTTT. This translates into CASSQFDSGGRTDTQYF.